Below, 14 T cell receptor beta chains from the same sample are listed, as sequenced in a study of CD8 T cell repertoires and HIV-1 epitope variants. Here immunoSEQ multiplex PCR was the method, and the copy in TCRdb shows in-frame clones only, minus some. Of about 5,200 clones in the sample, about 60% are singletons; the top ten hold 43%. No antigens are known for them. The source material was cultured CD8+ T cells derived from PBMCs. These receptors all stem from a male donor with HIV.

The chain employs TRBV13 and TRBJ1-1; 10 nucleotides match TRBD1. Germline V gene data show CDR1 as PRHDT and CDR2 as FYEKMQ (reference sequence). The junction had 8 bases not matched to a gene; V was cut back by 5 bases and J by 2 bases. CDR3 length: 16 amino acids. This chain's CDR3 is CASSARQGALNTEAFF. CDR3 coding DNA: TGTGCCAGCAGCGCCCGACAGGGGGCCTTAAACACTGAAGCTTTCTTT.

The chain has TRBV4-2 and TRBJ1-4; TRBD1 agrees at 7 bases. Germline CDR1 is LGHNA and CDR2 is YNFKEQ. Trimming took 2 bases from V and 3 from J; bases not matched to a gene: 9. This CDR3 comprises 17 residues. CDR3: CASSQMRQGRANEKLFF. CDR3 nucleotide sequence: TGTGCCAGCAGCCAAATGAGACAGGGCAGGGCTAATGAAAAACTGTTTTTT.

The chain has TRBV6-6 and TRBJ2-3, with 11 positions matching TRBD2. Per germline, CDR1 MNHNY and CDR2 SVGAGI (reference sequence). V gave up 9 bases and J gave up 3 bases; unmatched junction bases: 2. The CDR3 loop spans 13 amino acids. CDR3 bases: TGTGCCAGTCTAGCGGGAGGTACAGATACGCAGTATTTT. Amino acid sequence: CASLAGGTDTQYF.

The rearrangement joins TRBV10-1 to TRBJ2-2; D unclear. Germline V lookup: CDR1 WNHNN, CDR2 SYGVQD (reference sequence). The CDR3 consists of 12 residues. Trimming cost V 2 bases and J 6 bases, with 4 bases left between them. This chain's CDR3 is CASSEGSGELFF. The DNA for the CDR3 is TGCGCCAGCAGTGAGGGGTCCGGGGAGCTGTTTTTT.

The chain is built from TRBV6-1 and TRBJ2-5; TRBD2 matches 11 bases. Germline values: CDR1 MNHNS, CDR2 SASEGT. With 2 bases clipped from V and 1 base from J, the junction kept 0 bases outside the gene matches. This CDR3 is 15 amino acids long. In nucleotides, the CDR3 is TGTGCCAGCAGTGAACTAGCGGGGGGCCAAGAGACCCAGTACTTC. Translation: CASSELAGGQETQYF.

This chain links TRBV29-1 with TRBJ2-5; 10 bases agree with TRBD2. The CDR3 is 13 amino acids. V gave up 6 bases and J gave up 3 bases; unmatched junction bases: 4. The germline CDR1 and CDR2 sequences are SQVTM and ANQGSEA. The DNA of the CDR3 is TGCAGCGTGGCCCTAGCGGGGGAAGAGACCCAGTACTTC. The encoded protein is CSVALAGEETQYF.

The chain combines TRBV18 with TRBJ2-5; a possible D gene is TRBD2 (5 bases). The germline gives CDR1 KGHSH, CDR2 LQKENI. The CDR3 covers 13 residues. The ends were cut back, 5 bases at V and 4 bases at J, with 11 bases in the middle. The CDR3 nucleotides read TGTGCCAGCTCAAAGCGGCCCGGAGAGACCCAGTACTTC. It translates to CASSKRPGETQYF.

The chain carries TRBV7-9 and TRBJ2-7, with 9 bases lining up with TRBD1. From germline, CDR1 is SEHNR and CDR2 FQNEAQ (reference sequence). The V segment lost 5 bases and the J segment 2 bases; nucleotides outside the gene matches: 7. This CDR3 comprises 15 residues. The CDR3 DNA reads TGTGCCAGCAGCAGACCGGGACAGGGAACCTACGAGCAGTACTTC. It encodes CASSRPGQGTYEQYF.

V usage is TRBV19 and J usage is TRBJ2-1, with D tentatively TRBD2 (5 bases). The CDR3 has 15 amino acids. Germline-derived CDR1 and CDR2 are LNHDA and SQIVND (reference sequence). V lost 7 bases, J lost 1 base, and 14 bases lay in between. The CDR3 protein is CASTDYGESYNEQFF. The CDR3 bases are TGTGCCAGTACCGATTACGGGGAATCCTACAATGAGCAGTTCTTC.

This clone was found a few times. The chain uses TRBV4-3 and TRBJ2-5; 8 positions match TRBD2. V trimming: 5 bases; J trimming: 3 bases; junction bases outside the gene matches: 8. CDR3 length: 15 residues. Germline lookup yields CDR1 LGHNA and CDR2 YSLEER. CDR3 sequence: CASSSYETSEETQYF. The DNA of the CDR3 is TGCGCCAGCAGCTCTTACGAGACTAGCGAAGAGACCCAGTACTTC.

This rearrangement joins TRBV5-1 to TRBJ1-5, with 7 bases that match TRBD1. Germline loops: CDR1 SGHRS, CDR2 YFSETQ. The CDR3 extends over 16 amino acids. V was clipped by 4 bases and J by 4 bases; unmatched bases: 11. CDR3 nucleotide sequence: TGCGCCAGCAGCCTGGTTCAAAGGACAGGAAATCAGCCCCAGCATTTT. It is translated as CASSLVQRTGNQPQHF.

The chain links TRBV5-1 to TRBJ2-7; 10 bases fit TRBD1. CDR3 length: 16 amino acids. V was pared by 0 bases and J by 1 base, with 4 bases of the junction left unmatched. The germline gives CDR1 SGHRS, CDR2 YFSETQ. CDR3 DNA sequence: TGCGCCAGCAGCTTGGAATTGGGACAGGGGTCCTACGAGCAGTACTTC. It is translated as CASSLELGQGSYEQYF.

This clone was found a few times. The chain uses TRBV7-9 and TRBJ1-6; 8 nucleotides align to TRBD1. J was trimmed by 7 bases and V by 5 bases; bases with no gene match: 1. CDR1 is SEHNR and CDR2 is FQNEAQ in the germline V gene (reference sequence). The CDR3 length is 13 residues. The CDR3 DNA follows: TGTGCCAGCAGCCAGGGGGCAAATTCACCCCTCCACTTT. Translating gives CASSQGANSPLHF.

This clone was counted between two and nine times. This rearrangement joins TRBV7-9 to TRBJ2-5; a possible D gene is TRBD1 (6 bases). V lost 5 bases and J 2 bases, leaving 9 bases between the germline ends. Germline CDR1 and CDR2: SEHNR and FQNEAQ (reference sequence). This CDR3 has 13 amino acids. CDR3 protein: CASSPGQQETQYF. For the CDR3, the DNA is TGTGCCAGCAGCCCTGGACAGCAAGAGACCCAGTACTTC.